A selection of T cell receptor beta chains follows, all from one sample in a study of blood T cells in healthy people across ages. MiXCR, applied by TCRdb to the 5' RACE reads, yields one record per CDR3 protein. The table includes 1,500,000 or so distinct CDR3 sequences, roughly 59% detected once. Sequencing was carried out using blood. The receptors were gathered from a man between 18 and 35 years old in good health. CDR3s include the opening cysteine and the closing phenylalanine or tryptophan. D genes are given only for firm matches. Only part of the rows carry a size: once, few, many, or a class if the clone is expanded.

cdr3_aa: CASSKGHTHQPQHF; cdr3_nt: TGTGCCAGCAGCAAAGGACACACGCATCAGCCCCAGCATTTT; v_call: TRBV28; d_call: .; clone_size: few; j_call: TRBJ1-5
cdr3_aa: CASSLEYGGEADNEQFF; cdr3_nt: TGTGCCAGCAGCTTAGAGTATGGCGGGGAGGCGGACAATGAGCAGTTCTTC; v_call: TRBV7-2; d_call: .; clone_size: .; j_call: TRBJ2-1
cdr3_aa: CASSLGTSGGANNEQYF; cdr3_nt: TGTGCCAGCAGCCTCGGGACTAGCGGGGGGGCCAACAACGAGCAGTACTTC; v_call: TRBV27; d_call: TRBD2; clone_size: .; j_call: TRBJ2-7
cdr3_aa: CASRAGGPSDTQYF; cdr3_nt: TGTGCCAGCAGGGCGGGGGGGCCCTCAGATACGCAGTATTTT; v_call: TRBV12-3/TRBV12-4; d_call: TRBD2; clone_size: few; j_call: TRBJ2-3
cdr3_aa: CASSTGLAGSQETQYF; cdr3_nt: TGTGCCAGCAGCACAGGACTAGCGGGGTCCCAAGAGACCCAGTACTTC; v_call: TRBV9; d_call: TRBD2; clone_size: few; j_call: TRBJ2-5
cdr3_aa: CASSFGQGADEQFF; cdr3_nt: TGTGCCAGCAGCTTTGGACAGGGTGCCGATGAGCAGTTCTTC; v_call: TRBV11-3; d_call: TRBD1; clone_size: .; j_call: TRBJ2-1
cdr3_aa: CSVTGGEAFF; cdr3_nt: TGCAGCGTTACGGGGGGTGAAGCTTTCTTT; v_call: TRBV29-1; d_call: .; clone_size: .; j_call: TRBJ1-1
cdr3_aa: CASSAGGGETQYF; cdr3_nt: TGTGCCAGCAGTGCGGGGGGCGGTGAGACCCAGTACTTC; v_call: TRBV25-1; d_call: .; clone_size: few; j_call: TRBJ2-5
cdr3_aa: CASSHRGTGYERYF; cdr3_nt: TGTGCCAGCAGCCATCGGGGGACAGGGTACGAGCGGTACTTC; v_call: TRBV3-1; d_call: TRBD1; clone_size: .; j_call: TRBJ2-7
cdr3_aa: CASSLYRTNTDTQYF; cdr3_nt: TGTGCCAGCAGTTTATACCGGACCAACACAGATACGCAGTATTTT; v_call: TRBV27; d_call: .; clone_size: .; j_call: TRBJ2-3
cdr3_aa: CASSPYGGQGSQYF; cdr3_nt: TGCGCCAGCAGCCCATATGGGGGACAGGGTTCGCAGTATTTT; v_call: TRBV5-1; d_call: TRBD1; clone_size: once; j_call: TRBJ2-3
cdr3_aa: CASSDSLAGTYEQYF; cdr3_nt: TGTGCCAGCAGCGACTCTCTAGCGGGAACCTACGAGCAGTACTTC; v_call: TRBV21-1; d_call: .; clone_size: .; j_call: TRBJ2-7
cdr3_aa: CASSVSGAANNEQYF; cdr3_nt: TGTGCCAGCAGCGTATCTGGGGCGGCTAACAATGAGCAGTACTTC; v_call: TRBV9; d_call: .; clone_size: .; j_call: TRBJ2-7